Listed below are T cell receptor beta chains from one sample, sequenced in a study of blood T cells in healthy people across ages. MiXCR was run by TCRdb on the 5' RACE reads, yielding one entry per CDR3 protein. Of roughly 1,500,000 distinct CDR3 sequences in the sample, approximately 38% were seen once. The specimen sequenced was blood. The source of these receptors is a woman between 18 and 29 years old in good health. CDR3s include the opening cysteine and the closing phenylalanine or tryptophan. Size values are once, few and many counts, or a class for expanded clones, and some rows have none.

size	V	CDR3
few	TRBV20-1	CSGGQGPANYGYTF
.	TRBV14	CASSLVKRTQYF
.	TRBV11-1	CASSLGGSGGQETQYF
.	TRBV20-1	CSASLPVDYGYTF
.	TRBV7-9	CASSSYEGVRREAFF
few	TRBV20-1	CSARNTQGAYEQYF
few	TRBV7-2	CASSLDFLANYGYTF
.	TRBV10-3	CAISSASTNEKLFF
few	TRBV9	CASSPILGYPSYNEQFF
.	TRBV9	CASSVGAGLAVVVDTQYF
.	TRBV7-2	CASSFRDGSHEQYF
.	TRBV6-2/TRBV6-3	CASSYSTGRETYEQYF
.	TRBV30	CAWSPDRTYGYTF
.	TRBV5-1	CASSPRGVGSYNEQFF
.	TRBV18	CASSPPRGSTYNEQFF
few	TRBV10-3	CAISESRAGANVLTF
.	TRBV9	CASSVVTSGTDTQYF
.	TRBV25-1	CASSEYDSPYGYTF
few	TRBV6-6	CASSYLDLAKNIQYF
many	TRBV9	CASSVSRQGSYNEQFF
few	TRBV9	CASSARSWSYTF
few	TRBV12-3/TRBV12-4	CASRLQGINYGYTF
few	TRBV6-1	CASSKTGTTYEQYF
.	TRBV7-3	CASSLLGQGAGYTF
few	TRBV27	CASSLGPGANYGYTF
few	TRBV4-1	CASSQRTSGRTNTGELFF
.	TRBV24-1	CATSDPGPAETQYF
.	TRBV2	CASKTPGDTQYF
.	TRBV20-1	CSALGPFASEQYF
.	TRBV20-1	CSALGLYTDTQYF
.	TRBV20-1	CSASSRQGVSAFF
.	TRBV15	CATSRDSGSARGYSYEQYF
.	TRBV28	CASSLDSAGGTDTQYF
.	TRBV29-1	CSVEDLGAWYNEQYF
.	TRBV6-1	CASSGSRTNEAFF
few	TRBV6-6	CASSRDGQKGYTF
few	TRBV4-1	CASSQVSGQGTYEQYF
many	TRBV6-1	CASSLAGNTDTQYF
.	TRBV18	CASSPSELEAFF
.	TRBV15	CATSSGRFDTDTQYF
few	TRBV7-9	CASSKLGTSGYNEQFF
.	TRBV12-3/TRBV12-4	CASRGLGGNTDTQYF
.	TRBV13	CASSSNSAPSYEQYF
.	TRBV12-3/TRBV12-4	CARSLLGGQETQYF
once	TRBV6-5	CASRFGVMNTEAFF
.	TRBV25-1	CASARGNQPQHF
few	TRBV7-2	CASSLVGLGTEAFF
.	TRBV18	CASSPRDGYTF
few	TRBV28	CASTLIGGGRNGQYF
.	TRBV7-9	CASSLEVATDTQYF
few	TRBV6-1	CASRSGGAGTDTQYF
.	TRBV20-1	CSAGLGRGGAYNEQFF
once	TRBV7-2	CASSLAWRGGVATQYF
.	TRBV6-1	CASSEARLAGISDTQYF
.	TRBV7-9	CASSLGPVQGLNQPQHF
.	TRBV15	CATRGQFGTEAFF
few	TRBV27	CASSSGGGRASTDTQYF